The entry that follows covers one T cell receptor (beta chain) sequence. No antigen is known for it. This specimen comes from a study of shared clonotypes between healthy human individuals. General study points: Clonotypes that were shared across a handful of donors made up roughly 5.2% of naive CD4 clonotypes.

With V trimmed by 0 bases and J by 7 bases, 8 bases remained unmatched. This CDR3 contains 16 residues. Germline CDR1 is SGHDN and CDR2 is FVKESK. Sequenced by immunoSEQ multiplex PCR; TCRdb stores in-frame clones only, minus some. The sample shows 2 million to 2.5 million clones, around 95% of them seen only once. The chain carries TRBV14 and TRBJ2-1, with TRBD2 matching over 8 bases. The sequence was collected from a man aged 18 to 35 in good health. Sequencing was carried out using naive CD4+ T cells sorted from blood. Subset reported: CD45RA+ positively selected. The CDR3 DNA reads TGTGCCAGCAGCCAAGATTCGGGACTAGGTTTAAATGAGCAGTTCTTC. Translating it yields CASSQDSGLGLNEQFF.